The 2 T cell receptor beta chains presented below share a single source sample, sequenced in a study of CD8+CD57+ T cells in acquired aplastic anemia. TCR beta VDJ and CDR3 were profiled, and genomic DNA was the template. Using its own MiXCR run on the reads, TCRdb lists one record per CDR3 protein. The sample has about 190,000 distinct CDR3 sequences; roughly half are singletons. The sample comprised sorted CD4+, CD8+, or CD8+CD57+ T cells (not recorded which) from PBMCs. The origin of the receptors is a human donor in good health, serving as a control.

Note on this clonotype: A much larger clone lies a single base off, so this may be a read error. The chain couples TRBV9 to TRBJ2-3; TRBD2 agrees at 9 bases. V was pared by 5 bases and J by 3 bases, with 13 bases of the junction left unmatched. Germline values: CDR1 SGDLS, CDR2 YYNGEE. This CDR3 comprises 17 residues. As DNA, the CDR3 is TGTGCCAGCAGTTACGCACGGGAGCGGGGGGAGACAGATACGCAGTATTTT. Translated, it gives CASSYARERGETDTQYF.

DNA of the CDR3: TGTGCCAGCAGCCAAGAACGTGCGGACTTACAGGGCACAGATACGCAGTACTTC. It encodes CASSQERADLQGTDTQYF. The chain joins TRBV4-2 to TRBJ2-3; a weak D match, TRBD1 (6 bases). The DNA end is a closer match to TRBJ2-7, so the J assignment may be wrong. The CDR3 spans 18 residues. Germline CDR1 is LGHNA and CDR2 is YNFKEQ.